The clone carrying this T cell receptor beta chain was seen a handful of times. What it binds is unknown. These data originate in a study of beta chain features in type 1 diabetes. Study summary: Healthy donors resembled patients in age, gender and cell yields.

Study conclusions and caveats: Equally in patients and controls, PCR might preferentially amplify shorter templates. Shortening of TCRB CDR3s, moderate but significant, appeared in all four CD4+ subsets of Type 1 diabetes patients.

The CDR3 contains 14 residues. Germline loops: CDR1 SGHTA, CDR2 FQGNSA. Trimming stripped 5 bases from V and 5 bases from J, with 15 bases between. TCRB transcripts that were expressed got sequenced, as all of the isolated RNA had been reverse transcribed. Sequencing was performed with immunoSEQ multiplex PCR; in TCRdb, only in-frame clones are kept and a portion is missing. The profile shows 600,000 or so clones, more than 13% of them singletons. The receptor was derived from a man younger than 35 with type 1 diabetes. The J gene is TRBJ2-5, the V gene TRBV7-2, with D perhaps matching TRBD1 (6 bases). Input material: naive CD4+ T cells from blood. CDR3 residues: CASSPSVGAETQYF. The CDR3 DNA reads as TGTGCCAGCAGCCCCTCGGTGGGGGCGGAGACCCAGTACTTC.